A single sample gave rise to the 14 T cell receptor beta chains below, sequenced in a study of shared clonotypes between healthy human individuals. CD45RO-negative, CCR7-positively selected cells formed the naive CD8 fraction, excluding terminally differentiated effector memory CD45RA+ cells. This table comes from immunoSEQ multiplex PCR, and its TCRdb copy is limited to in-frame clones, with some not included. The sample gives around 2,000,000 clones, about 92% of which show up once; about 1.8% is in the top ten. Sequencing was performed on naive CD8+ T cells from PBMCs. These receptor sequences come from a man younger than 35 in good health. Some clones in this sample may be carry-over from other donors' samples.

A remark on this clone: This sample includes further DNA sequences coding for the same CDR3. The chain uses TRBV11-2 and TRBJ2-3; unclear D gene. This CDR3 comprises 14 residues. With 4 bases removed from V and 2 bases from J, the gap between germline ends came to 10 bases. CDR1 SGHAT and CDR2 FQNNGV come from the germline V gene. The CDR3 spells CASSSRTNTDTQYF. CDR3 sequence (DNA): TGTGCCAGCAGCTCCAGGACCAACACAGATACGCAGTATTTT.

The gene calls are TRBV7-9 and TRBJ2-7; the D gene is possibly TRBD2 (6 bases). The CDR3 is made up of 16 amino acids. Germline V CDR1 and CDR2: SEHNR, FQNEAQ (reference sequence). V was clipped by 5 bases and J by 3 bases, with 20 bases between them. CDR3: CASSVNSGTYLYEQYF. The CDR3 DNA sequence: TGTGCCAGCAGCGTAAATTCCGGGACTTACCTCTACGAGCAGTACTTC.

V usage is TRBV5-6 and J usage is TRBJ2-7, with 8 bases that match TRBD2. CDR3 length: 14 residues. V lost 3 bases, J lost 2 bases, and 4 bases stayed unmatched. Germline loops: CDR1 SGHDT, CDR2 YYEEEE. CDR3 DNA: TGTGCCAGCAGCTCGGGAGGGAGGGCCTACGAGCAGTACTTC. This encodes CASSSGGRAYEQYF. The full variable domain, in which reference TRBV5-6 and TRBJ2-7 provide the parts outside the CDR3, is DAGVTQSPTHLIKTRGQQVTLRCSPKSGHDTVSWYQQALGQGPQFIFQYYEEEERQRGNFPDRFSGHQFPNYSSELNVNALLLGDSALYLCASSSGGRAYEQYFGPGTRLTVT.

The chain couples TRBV11-2 to TRBJ1-2; a possible D gene is TRBD1 (6 bases). Germline CDR1 and CDR2: SGHAT and FQNNGV. V was trimmed by 5 bases and J by 2 bases, leaving 12 bases between them. This CDR3 comprises 14 residues. CDR3 bases: TGTGCCAGCAGCGGCCGAACAGGGAACTATGGCTACACCTTC. This gives the protein CASSGRTGNYGYTF.

The genes are TRBV5-1 and TRBJ1-5; D is undetermined. The V gene lost 4 bases and the J gene lost 1 base, with 15 bases spanning the gap. Germline V gene sequence: CDR1 SGHRS, CDR2 YFSETQ. This CDR3 has 16 residues. CDR3 in DNA: TGCGCCAGCAGCCCAAGACGGGCCCTGAGCAATCAGCCCCAGCATTTT. Translating gives CASSPRRALSNQPQHF.

V usage is TRBV7-9 and J usage is TRBJ2-3; the match to TRBD2 covers 10 bases. From germline, CDR1 is SEHNR and CDR2 FQNEAQ (reference sequence). CDR3 length: 15 amino acids. V dropped 5 bases and J dropped 6; count of bases not matched to a gene: 8. This CDR3 reads CASSGGLAGADTQYF. The CDR3 DNA follows: TGTGCCAGCAGCGGGGGGCTAGCGGGAGCGGATACGCAGTATTTT. Combining the CDR3 with reference TRBV7-9 and TRBJ2-3 gives the whole variable domain DTGVSQNPRHKITKRGQNVTFRCDPISEHNRLYWYRQTLGQGPEFLTYFQNEAQLEKSRLLSDRFSAERPKGSFSTLEIQRTEQGDSAMYLCASSGGLAGADTQYFGPGTRLTVL.

The chain uses TRBV27 and TRBJ1-2; no reliable D call. The length of the CDR3 is 15 residues. With 6 bases removed from V and 0 bases from J, the gap between germline ends came to 14 bases. The germline V gene encodes CDR1 MNHEY and CDR2 SMNVEV (reference sequence). CDR3 residues: CASSPVIEANYGYTF. The CDR3 coding sequence is TGTGCCAGCAGCCCGGTCATTGAAGCTAACTATGGCTACACCTTC.

The genes are TRBV7-7 and TRBJ2-1; 9 bases fit TRBD2. Germline CDR1 SSHAT, CDR2 FNYEAQ (reference sequence). Trimming removed 5 bases from V and 6 bases from J; junction bases left unmatched: 11. This CDR3 comprises 16 residues. The CDR3 DNA sequence: TGTGCCAGCAGCGCCCTCGGGGGCGGGAGGGTCAATGAGCAGTTCTTC. Protein: CASSALGGGRVNEQFF. Full variable domain (remainder filled in from reference TRBV7-7 and TRBJ2-1): GAGVSQSPRYKVTKRGQDVTLRCDPISSHATLYWYQQALGQGPEFLTYFNYEAQPDKSGLPSDRFSAERPEGSISTLTIQRTEQRDSAMYRCASSALGGGRVNEQFFGPGTRLTVL.

The chain recombines TRBV15 with TRBJ2-7, with 8 bases fitting TRBD2. With 5 bases clipped from V and 3 bases from J, the junction kept 9 bases outside the gene matches. The CDR3 runs to 15 residues. CDR1 and CDR2 (germline): LNHNV, YYDKDF (reference sequence). The CDR3 is CATSARGGANYEQYF. The CDR3 bases are TGTGCCACCAGCGCCCGGGGGGGCGCCAACTACGAGCAGTACTTC.

This chain uses TRBV4-1 with TRBJ1-5; the D is unclear. The CDR3 is 14 residues long. The V end lost 2 bases, the J end lost 1 base, and 6 bases lay between the germline ends. Germline CDR1 is MGHRA and CDR2 is YSYEKL. CDR3 sequence reads: CASSQIGSNQPQHF. CDR3 in DNA: TGCGCCAGCAGCCAAATTGGGAGCAATCAGCCCCAGCATTTT.

The chain uses TRBV10-2 and TRBJ2-7, with 8 positions matching TRBD1. This CDR3 spans 13 amino acids. The junction had 7 bases not matched to a gene; V was cut back by 8 bases and J by 4 bases. Germline CDR1 and CDR2: WSHSY and SAAADI. In nucleotides, the CDR3 is TGCGCCAGCTCTCCGGGACAGGCTTACGAGCAGTACTTC. Translating gives CASSPGQAYEQYF.

V is TRBV11-2 and J is TRBJ2-1; D remains unclear. The length of the CDR3 is 13 residues. Germline CDR1 and CDR2: SGHAT and FQNNGV. The V end lost 4 bases, the J end lost 6 bases, and 10 bases lay between the germline ends. CDR3 sequence: CASSSLPINEQFF. The CDR3 DNA reads TGTGCCAGCAGCTCCCTACCCATCAATGAGCAGTTCTTC.

The chain links TRBV21-1 to TRBJ2-7; the listed D gene, TRBD2, was not tested against the DNA. TRBV21-1 is deemed a pseudogene. The CDR3 is made up of 14 amino acids. Here the CDR3 DNA reads TGTGCCAGCAGCAAAGGGGAGGGGTCGGACGAGCAGTACTTC. It codes for CASSKGEGSDEQYF.

This chain links TRBV4-3 with TRBJ2-2; no reliable D call. Looked up from germline, CDR1 is LGHNA and CDR2 is YSLEER. With 3 bases removed from V and 0 bases from J, the gap between germline ends came to 8 bases. The CDR3 is made up of 15 amino acids. CDR3 residues: CASSHATTNTGELFF. CDR3 DNA: TGCGCCAGCAGCCACGCGACCACGAACACCGGGGAGCTGTTTTTT.